This is a list of T cell receptor beta chains from one sample in a study of blood T cells in healthy people across ages. TCRdb analysed the 5' RACE reads with MiXCR anew, one entry per CDR3 protein. This table has over 1,500,000 distinct CDR3 sequences, around half appearing once. The source material was blood. The receptors here all came from a woman between 40 and 55 years old in good health. Both conserved end residues are part of each CDR3. Each record gives: D gene, V gene, CDR3 length, clone size, J gene, CDR3 protein, CDR3 DNA. The D gene is left open where the match is weak. The size field is filled for only some rows; it gives once, few, many or a size class.

d_gene: TRBD1; v_gene: TRBV6-2/TRBV6-3; len: 14; abundance: -; j_gene: TRBJ1-6; CDR3aa: CASRPGQQNSPLHF; CDR3nt: TGTGCCAGCAGACCGGGACAGCAAAATTCACCCCTCCACTTT
d_gene: -; v_gene: TRBV20-1; len: 14; abundance: -; j_gene: TRBJ1-2; CDR3aa: CSARATWGTYGYTF; CDR3nt: TGCAGTGCTAGGGCGACATGGGGAACCTATGGCTACACCTTC
d_gene: -; v_gene: TRBV5-4; len: 14; abundance: -; j_gene: TRBJ2-3; CDR3aa: CAFSSEEYTDTQYF; CDR3nt: TGTGCCTTCTCTAGCGAAGAATACACAGATACGCAGTATTTT
d_gene: -; v_gene: TRBV6-1; len: 12; abundance: -; j_gene: TRBJ2-5; CDR3aa: CASSRDTKTQYF; CDR3nt: TGTGCCAGCAGTCGGGACACGAAGACCCAGTACTTC
d_gene: -; v_gene: TRBV6-1; len: 13; abundance: -; j_gene: TRBJ2-7; CDR3aa: CASSEAQLYEQYF; CDR3nt: TGTGCCAGCAGTGAAGCGCAGCTCTACGAGCAGTACTTC
d_gene: TRBD1; v_gene: TRBV9; len: 15; abundance: few; j_gene: TRBJ2-5; CDR3aa: CASSVGQGPIETQYF; CDR3nt: TGTGCCAGCAGCGTCGGACAGGGACCCATAGAGACCCAGTACTTC
d_gene: TRBD1; v_gene: TRBV28; len: 13; abundance: -; j_gene: TRBJ2-5; CDR3aa: CASRQGAWETQYF; CDR3nt: TGTGCCAGCCGACAGGGGGCTTGGGAGACCCAGTACTTC
d_gene: TRBD1; v_gene: TRBV28; len: 15; abundance: few; j_gene: TRBJ2-1; CDR3aa: CASSSDRGLTDEQFF; CDR3nt: TGTGCCAGCAGTTCAGACAGGGGGCTCACGGATGAGCAGTTCTTC
d_gene: -; v_gene: TRBV13; len: 14; abundance: few; j_gene: TRBJ2-7; CDR3aa: CASSLGQISSEQYF; CDR3nt: TGTGCCAGCAGCTTAGGACAGATCTCTTCCGAGCAGTACTTC
d_gene: TRBD1; v_gene: TRBV12-3/TRBV12-4; len: 16; abundance: -; j_gene: TRBJ2-5; CDR3aa: CASSLPGGISLETQYF; CDR3nt: TGTGCCAGCAGTTTACCAGGGGGCATCTCCTTGGAGACCCAGTACTTC
d_gene: TRBD2; v_gene: TRBV28; len: 13; abundance: -; j_gene: TRBJ2-7; CDR3aa: CATVGASGNEQYF; CDR3nt: TGTGCCACGGTTGGGGCGAGCGGGAATGAGCAGTACTTC
d_gene: -; v_gene: TRBV4-1; len: 15; abundance: few; j_gene: TRBJ2-7; CDR3aa: CASSQALGYSYEQYF; CDR3nt: TGCGCCAGCAGCCAAGCCCTAGGGTACTCCTACGAGCAGTACTTC
d_gene: -; v_gene: TRBV4-2; len: 17; abundance: -; j_gene: TRBJ2-5; CDR3aa: CASSQELLIGLQETQYF; CDR3nt: TGTGCCAGCAGCCAAGAGCTCCTTATCGGGCTCCAAGAGACCCAGTACTTC
d_gene: TRBD1; v_gene: TRBV20-1; len: 14; abundance: -; j_gene: TRBJ2-7; CDR3aa: CSAPEGGQGGAQYF; CDR3nt: TGCAGTGCTCCCGAGGGAGGACAGGGTGGGGCCCAGTACTTC
d_gene: TRBD1; v_gene: TRBV24-1; len: 15; abundance: few; j_gene: TRBJ2-3; CDR3aa: CATGGDRGLLDTQYF; CDR3nt: TGTGCCACCGGGGGAGACAGGGGGCTGTTGGATACGCAGTATTTT
d_gene: TRBD2; v_gene: TRBV27; len: 17; abundance: -; j_gene: TRBJ2-5; CDR3aa: CASSLSRGDLIEETQYF; CDR3nt: TGTGCCAGCAGTTTATCCCGGGGGGATTTAATTGAAGAGACCCAGTACTTC
d_gene: -; v_gene: TRBV27; len: 15; abundance: -; j_gene: TRBJ2-3; CDR3aa: CASSCGGQGIDTQYF; CDR3nt: TGTGCCAGCAGTTGTGGGGGCCAGGGGATAGATACGCAGTATTTT
d_gene: -; v_gene: TRBV10-3; len: 13; abundance: few; j_gene: TRBJ2-5; CDR3aa: CATVLEGQETQYF; CDR3nt: TGTGCCACGGTCCTAGAGGGGCAAGAGACCCAGTACTTC
d_gene: -; v_gene: TRBV3-1; len: 17; abundance: -; j_gene: TRBJ1-2; CDR3aa: CASSQVRQLKLNYGYTF; CDR3nt: TGTGCCAGCAGCCAAGTTCGACAGCTGAAACTTAACTATGGCTACACCTTC
d_gene: -; v_gene: TRBV6-2/TRBV6-3; len: 15; abundance: -; j_gene: TRBJ2-1; CDR3aa: CASIGDTRVVGEQFF; CDR3nt: TGTGCCAGCATTGGTGATACCAGAGTAGTAGGTGAGCAGTTCTTC
d_gene: TRBD1; v_gene: TRBV6-1; len: 13; abundance: -; j_gene: TRBJ1-6; CDR3aa: CASMGQPNSPLHF; CDR3nt: TGTGCCAGCATGGGACAGCCAAATTCACCCCTCCACTTT
d_gene: -; v_gene: TRBV7-2; len: 13; abundance: -; j_gene: TRBJ2-2; CDR3aa: CASSATRGGELFF; CDR3nt: TGTGCCAGCAGCGCGACTCGGGGCGGGGAGCTGTTTTTT
d_gene: TRBD1; v_gene: TRBV9; len: 16; abundance: -; j_gene: TRBJ2-4; CDR3aa: CASSHRLNRGHGIQYF; CDR3nt: TGTGCCAGCAGCCACCGATTAAACAGGGGGCATGGCATTCAGTACTTC
d_gene: -; v_gene: TRBV7-2; len: 16; abundance: few; j_gene: TRBJ2-1; CDR3aa: CASSPREGGSYNEQFF; CDR3nt: TGTGCCAGCAGCCCCCGCGAGGGTGGCTCCTACAATGAGCAGTTCTTC
d_gene: -; v_gene: TRBV6-6; len: 15; abundance: few; j_gene: TRBJ2-6; CDR3aa: CASSYGGIGANVLTF; CDR3nt: TGTGCCAGCAGTTACGGGGGGATTGGGGCCAACGTCCTGACTTTC
d_gene: -; v_gene: TRBV6-5; len: 13; abundance: -; j_gene: TRBJ1-2; CDR3aa: CASSYRELNGYTF; CDR3nt: TGTGCCAGCAGTTACAGGGAGTTAAATGGCTACACCTTC
d_gene: TRBD1; v_gene: TRBV7-2; len: 15; abundance: -; j_gene: TRBJ1-2; CDR3aa: CASSLDRGSYYGYTF; CDR3nt: TGTGCCAGCAGCTTGGACAGGGGTTCGTACTATGGCTACACCTTC
d_gene: -; v_gene: TRBV27; len: 14; abundance: few; j_gene: TRBJ1-3; CDR3aa: CASGPRGTGNTIYF; CDR3nt: TGTGCCAGCGGCCCGAGGGGAACCGGAAACACCATATATTTT
d_gene: -; v_gene: TRBV20-1; len: 11; abundance: -; j_gene: TRBJ1-2; CDR3aa: CSALSSDGYTF; CDR3nt: TGCAGTGCTCTAAGTTCCGATGGCTACACCTTC
d_gene: -; v_gene: TRBV12-3/TRBV12-4; len: 11; abundance: few; j_gene: TRBJ2-3; CDR3aa: CASREVDTQYF; CDR3nt: TGTGCCAGCAGGGAGGTCGATACGCAGTATTTT
d_gene: TRBD2; v_gene: TRBV7-6; len: 18; abundance: -; j_gene: TRBJ2-1; CDR3aa: CASSSTSGAPVPYNEQFF; CDR3nt: TGTGCCAGCAGCTCGACTAGCGGGGCCCCTGTTCCCTACAATGAGCAGTTCTTC
d_gene: -; v_gene: TRBV18; len: 14; abundance: few; j_gene: TRBJ2-7; CDR3aa: CASSQQTDSYEQYF; CDR3nt: TGTGCCAGCTCACAACAGACGGACTCCTACGAGCAGTACTTC
d_gene: -; v_gene: TRBV7-9; len: 11; abundance: -; j_gene: TRBJ2-1; CDR3aa: CASSDAWASFF; CDR3nt: TGTGCCAGCAGCGACGCTTGGGCGTCGTTCTTC
d_gene: TRBD1; v_gene: TRBV27; len: 13; abundance: many; j_gene: TRBJ2-7; CDR3aa: CASSLGTVYEQYF; CDR3nt: TGTGCCAGCAGTTTAGGGACAGTCTACGAGCAGTACTTC
d_gene: -; v_gene: TRBV14; len: 13; abundance: few; j_gene: TRBJ1-2; CDR3aa: CASSQTSLRGYTF; CDR3nt: TGTGCCAGCAGCCAAACGTCCCTTCGGGGCTACACCTTC
d_gene: -; v_gene: TRBV28; len: 12; abundance: few; j_gene: TRBJ1-2; CDR3aa: CASSLPLYGYTF; CDR3nt: TGTGCCAGCAGTTTACCGTTGTATGGCTACACCTTC
d_gene: -; v_gene: TRBV7-9; len: 14; abundance: few; j_gene: TRBJ1-1; CDR3aa: CASTLDTGSSEAFF; CDR3nt: TGTGCCAGCACCCTCGACACGGGTTCATCTGAAGCTTTCTTT
d_gene: -; v_gene: TRBV20-1; len: 15; abundance: -; j_gene: TRBJ1-6; CDR3aa: CSARDWGSPNSPLHF; CDR3nt: TGCAGTGCTAGAGATTGGGGTAGCCCTAATTCACCCCTCCACTTT
d_gene: TRBD2; v_gene: TRBV9; len: 19; abundance: -; j_gene: TRBJ2-1; CDR3aa: CASSVDGRRLAGKGNEQFF; CDR3nt: TGTGCCAGCAGCGTAGATGGGAGACGACTAGCGGGGAAGGGGAATGAGCAGTTCTTC
d_gene: TRBD1; v_gene: TRBV4-3; len: 17; abundance: -; j_gene: TRBJ1-1; CDR3aa: CASSQESTGAGNTEAFF; CDR3nt: TGCGCCAGCAGCCAAGAATCCACAGGGGCGGGGAACACTGAAGCTTTCTTT
d_gene: -; v_gene: TRBV7-9; len: 14; abundance: -; j_gene: TRBJ2-5; CDR3aa: CASSLVSPGDEQYF; CDR3nt: TGTGCCAGCAGCTTAGTCTCTCCCGGCGATGAGCAGTACTTC
d_gene: -; v_gene: TRBV29-1; len: 19; abundance: many; j_gene: TRBJ2-6; CDR3aa: CSVPTFRQAQGSGANVLTF; CDR3nt: TGCAGCGTTCCTACATTCAGACAGGCCCAGGGCTCTGGGGCCAACGTCCTGACTTTC
d_gene: TRBD1; v_gene: TRBV25-1; len: 16; abundance: -; j_gene: TRBJ2-5; CDR3aa: CASSDSTGGITETQYF; CDR3nt: TGTGCCAGCAGTGATTCGACAGGGGGTATCACTGAGACCCAGTACTTC
d_gene: TRBD1; v_gene: TRBV27; len: 15; abundance: -; j_gene: TRBJ2-1; CDR3aa: CASSSQGQDYNEQFF; CDR3nt: TGTGCCAGCAGTTCCCAGGGACAGGACTACAATGAGCAGTTCTTC
d_gene: -; v_gene: TRBV5-1; len: 13; abundance: -; j_gene: TRBJ2-1; CDR3aa: CASMVDSYNEQFF; CDR3nt: TGCGCCAGCATGGTAGACTCCTACAATGAGCAGTTCTTC
d_gene: -; v_gene: TRBV12-3/TRBV12-4; len: 14; abundance: few; j_gene: TRBJ2-3; CDR3aa: CASSSRIEADTQYF; CDR3nt: TGTGCCAGCAGTTCTAGGATTGAGGCAGATACGCAGTATTTT
d_gene: TRBD2; v_gene: TRBV7-2; len: 19; abundance: -; j_gene: TRBJ2-3; CDR3aa: CASSLRGSGGPRNTDTQYF; CDR3nt: TGTGCCAGCAGCTTACGGGGTAGCGGGGGTCCGAGGAACACAGATACGCAGTATTTT
d_gene: -; v_gene: TRBV7-7; len: 16; abundance: -; j_gene: TRBJ2-3; CDR3aa: CASSQKTRGGTDTQYF; CDR3nt: TGTGCTAGCAGCCAGAAGACTAGGGGAGGTACAGATACGCAGTATTTT
d_gene: -; v_gene: TRBV20-1; len: 15; abundance: -; j_gene: TRBJ2-7; CDR3aa: CSASLGQGISNEQYF; CDR3nt: TGCAGTGCATCTCTAGGTCAGGGAATCTCCAACGAGCAGTACTTC
d_gene: -; v_gene: TRBV20-1; len: 13; abundance: few; j_gene: TRBJ1-2; CDR3aa: CSARLLTGGGYTF; CDR3nt: TGCAGTGCTAGGCTACTTACGGGGGGTGGCTACACCTTC
d_gene: -; v_gene: TRBV10-3; len: 14; abundance: -; j_gene: TRBJ1-1; CDR3aa: CAISGGGRSTEAFF; CDR3nt: TGTGCCATCAGTGGAGGGGGTAGGAGCACTGAAGCTTTCTTT
d_gene: -; v_gene: TRBV13; len: 15; abundance: -; j_gene: TRBJ1-2; CDR3aa: CASSQTGGANYGYTF; CDR3nt: TGTGCCAGCAGCCAGACCGGGGGGGCTAACTATGGCTACACCTTC
d_gene: -; v_gene: TRBV28; len: 16; abundance: -; j_gene: TRBJ2-3; CDR3aa: CASSPGVGPGTDTQYF; CDR3nt: TGTGCCAGCAGTCCCGGGGTGGGCCCCGGGACAGATACGCAGTATTTT
d_gene: -; v_gene: TRBV7-2; len: 11; abundance: few; j_gene: TRBJ2-5; CDR3aa: CASRTTETQYF; CDR3nt: TGTGCCAGCCGCACCACGGAGACCCAGTACTTC
d_gene: TRBD1; v_gene: TRBV9; len: 14; abundance: few; j_gene: TRBJ1-2; CDR3aa: CASSVATGDYGYTF; CDR3nt: TGTGCCAGCAGCGTAGCTACAGGGGACTATGGCTACACCTTC